This T cell receptor (beta chain) was retrieved from a study of T cell responses to AZD1222 COVID-19 vaccine. Repertoires were generated with immunoSEQ multiplex PCR, while TCRdb's copy carries only in-frame clones and drops some. The data hold approximately 120,000 clones, with roughly 88% observed a single time. Findings and limits, study-wide: White British donors predominated, females outnumbered males, and clonal diversity was possibly underestimated. Targeting of unmutated variant regions was reportedly seen in nearly half of spike-specific TCRs.

Germline CDR1 reads SGDLS; CDR2 reads YYNGEE. With 4 bases clipped from V and 4 bases from J, the junction kept 8 bases outside the gene matches. This CDR3 contains 14 residues. A note on this clone: What it binds is not known.

V gene TRBV9 combines with J gene TRBJ2-7; TRBD1 agrees at 7 bases. Source: peripheral blood, taken on day 0 of MenACWY control vaccination. The clonotype comes from an adult in good health. The CDR3 DNA sequence: TGTGCCAGCAGCCCTACAGGGGCCCCATACGAGCAGTACTTC. This gives the protein CASSPTGAPYEQYF.